The T cell receptor (beta chain) under discussion was sequenced for a study of blood T cell repertoires in COVID-19. Study information: Acute and convalescent COVID-19 samples came from the United States, Italy and Spain. Sample material is recorded as cDNA or gDNA derived from T cells, B-cell-depleted T cells, or PBMCs.

In the original processing: How many nucleated cells were present was estimated from reference gene primer amplification. Clones were read by immunoSEQ multiplex PCR, and TCRdb kept only the in-frame ones, dropping some. V, J and clone size are taken as reported in that table, and D and trimming were inferred from the DNA itself. This sample has tens of thousands of clones, with around 82% found just once. Germline CDR1 and CDR2: MNHEY and SVGAGI. The CDR3 length is 16 residues. J lost 5 bases, V lost 2 bases, and 8 bases had no gene match. The material sequenced was peripheral blood. This chain uses TRBV6-5 with TRBJ2-1; 8 positions match TRBD1. The clonotype was recovered from a woman of 80 years or more with acute or convalescent COVID-19. The CDR3 nucleotides read TGTGCCAGCAGTTACGATTGGACAGGGAAGAACAATGAGCAGTTCTTC. Protein sequence: CASSYDWTGKNNEQFF.